This TCR beta chain came from a study of blood T cell repertoires in COVID-19. Method: immunoSEQ multiplex PCR; TCRdb's copy keeps in-frame clones and lacks some. The sample lists 300,000 to 350,000 clones; approximately 85% were seen once. The CDR3 has 15 amino acids. Germline loops: CDR1 SNHLY, CDR2 FYNNEI. The ends lost 6 bases at V and 5 bases at J; junction bases unmatched: 7. V and J are TRBV2 and TRBJ1-5; TRBD1 agrees at 10 bases. What was sequenced was PBMCs or T cells enriched from blood (not recorded which). The clonotype comes from a man aged 25 to 40 who had recovered from COVID-19. CDR3 sequence reads: CASSPGQGMYQPQHF. The DNA for the CDR3 is TGTGCCAGCAGCCCGGGACAGGGGATGTATCAGCCCCAGCATTTT.